The T cell receptor beta chain described here comes from a study of a mutant IDH1 vaccine in newly diagnosed glioma. The overall study: Vaccination followed radiotherapy alone by 4-6 weeks, or accompanied temozolomide cycles. Mean patient age was around 40 years; approximately 62% were male and approximately 38% female. Previous care, which was radiotherapy, temozolomide, or both, most often involved both. Study-wide findings and caveats: Of the patients, less than 95% had vaccine-induced immune responses.

The repertoire was sequenced with immunoSEQ multiplex PCR; TCRdb's copy has only in-frame clones and lacks some. The sample lists about 30,000 clones, 78% seen once, with around 11% in the top ten. Sample time point: week 35, safety follow-up. All doses held 300 ug of mutant IDH1 20-mer peptide, with topical imiquimod. This clone appeared once. What it recognizes is unknown. The CDR3 covers 15 residues. The germline V gene encodes CDR1 SGHDT and CDR2 YYEEEE. The junction had 5 bases not matched to a gene; V was cut back by 4 bases and J by 3 bases. The chain recombines TRBV5-6 with TRBJ1-4; 8 positions match TRBD1. The sample in question was PBMCs, obtained from a glioma patient whose treatment included an IDH1 peptide vaccine. This receptor was taken from a woman aged 40 to 55 with glioma. The CDR3 nucleotides read TGTGCCAGCAGCCTAGGACAGGGAGCTAATGAAAAACTGTTTTTT. It yields the protein CASSLGQGANEKLFF. Using reference TRBV5-6 and TRBJ1-4 for the parts outside the CDR3, the full variable domain is DAGVTQSPTHLIKTRGQQVTLRCSPKSGHDTVSWYQQALGQGPQFIFQYYEEEERQRGNFPDRFSGHQFPNYSSELNVNALLLGDSALYLCASSLGQGANEKLFFGSGTQLSVL.